Presented here are 31 T cell receptor beta chains from one specimen sequenced in a study of blood T cell repertoires in COVID-19. Clones were read by immunoSEQ multiplex PCR, and TCRdb kept only the in-frame ones, dropping some. This table holds 270,000 or so clones, 75% to 90% found once. Sequencing was done on a sample of peripheral blood. All receptors derive from a human donor in a cohort sampled during active COVID-19.

This clone occurred once. The chain combines TRBV29-1 with TRBJ1-1, with D hard to call. Trimming left V 4 bases short and J 1 base short, with 4 bases between. Germline V gene data show CDR1 as SQVTM and CDR2 as ANQGSEA. The CDR3 loop spans 11 amino acids. This chain's CDR3 is CSVGQNTEAFF. CDR3 DNA sequence: TGCAGCGTTGGACAGAACACTGAAGCTTTCTTT.

This clone was seen more than once but under ten times. The chain uses TRBV6-1 and TRBJ1-6; 10 nucleotides agree with TRBD1. CDR1 and CDR2 from the germline V gene are MNHNS and SASEGT. The trim removed 4 bases at V and 5 bases at J, leaving 5 bases unmatched. The CDR3 has 16 amino acids. The CDR3 sequence is CASSARTGGNNSPLHF. In DNA, the CDR3 is TGTGCCAGCAGTGCACGGACAGGGGGAAATAATTCACCCCTCCACTTT.

This rearrangement joins TRBV5-6 to TRBJ1-1, with D unresolved. Germline loops: CDR1 SGHDT, CDR2 YYEEEE. V lost 2 bases, J lost 0 bases, and 11 bases lay in between. The CDR3 is 15 amino acids. In nucleotides, the CDR3 is TGTGCCAGCAGCTTCCAACCAGGAATGAACACTGAAGCTTTCTTT. Protein: CASSFQPGMNTEAFF. Combining the CDR3 with reference TRBV5-6 and TRBJ1-1 gives the whole variable domain DAGVTQSPTHLIKTRGQQVTLRCSPKSGHDTVSWYQQALGQGPQFIFQYYEEEERQRGNFPDRFSGHQFPNYSSELNVNALLLGDSALYLCASSFQPGMNTEAFFGQGTRLTVV.

The chain carries TRBV7-8 and TRBJ1-6; D gene uncertain. The CDR3 spans 13 residues. The V gene's germline CDR1 is SGHVS and CDR2 FQNEAQ. Trimming cost V 5 bases and J 11 bases, with 13 bases left between them. CDR3 loop: CASSVTIETPLHF. The DNA for the CDR3 is TGTGCCAGCAGCGTAACGATTGAGACACCCCTCCACTTT.

The chain couples TRBV5-4 to TRBJ2-5, with TRBD1 as a possible D gene (6 bases). Trimming cost V 2 bases and J 2 bases, with 10 bases left between them. Germline assignment: CDR1 SGHNT and CDR2 YYREEE (reference sequence). The CDR3 consists of 14 residues. The CDR3, as DNA: TGTGCCAGCAGCTTAGGACAGACACAAGAGACCCAGTACTTC. The encoded protein is CASSLGQTQETQYF. Complete variable domain (other parts from reference TRBV5-4 and TRBJ2-5): ETGVTQSPTHLIKTRGQQVTLRCSSQSGHNTVSWYQQALGQGPQFIFQYYREEENGRGNFPPRFSGLQFPNYSSELNVNALELDDSALYLCASSLGQTQETQYFGPGTRLLVL.

In this sample, this clone turned up once. This chain joins TRBV10-1 and TRBJ2-3, with a weak D call TRBD2 (6 bases). Germline V CDR1 and CDR2: WNHNN, SYGVQD (reference sequence). The V end was cut by 5 bases, the J end by 2 bases, with 17 bases between. The CDR3 totals 16 residues. The CDR3 region is CASSKFQGGITDTQYF. The CDR3 region has the DNA TGCGCCAGCAGTAAGTTCCAGGGAGGTATCACAGATACGCAGTATTTT.

V and J are TRBV12-5 and TRBJ2-1, with TRBD2 matching 13 bases. The CDR3 length is 15 residues. Per the germline V gene, CDR1 is LGHNT and CDR2 is FRNRAP. Losses at the gene ends were 6 bases for V and 4 bases for J; bases not matched to a gene: 3. The DNA of the CDR3 is TGTGCTAGTGGCCAGGGACTAGCGGGATACAATGAGCAGTTCTTC. Translated, it gives CASGQGLAGYNEQFF.

V gene TRBV5-1 combines with J gene TRBJ1-6; 7 bases fit TRBD1. The trim removed 4 bases at V and 6 bases at J, leaving 10 bases unmatched. The CDR3 consists of 16 residues. CDR1 and CDR2 from the germline V gene are SGHRS and YFSETQ. The CDR3 protein is CASSDSWGQLNSPLHF. CDR3 DNA: TGCGCCAGCAGCGACTCGTGGGGACAGCTTAATTCACCCCTCCACTTT.

In its sample, this clone was seen a few times. The chain uses TRBV2 and TRBJ2-2; 7 bases fit TRBD1. The germline CDR1 and CDR2 sequences are SNHLY and FYNNEI. J lost 4 bases, V lost 10 bases, and 6 bases had no gene match. This CDR3 region has 13 residues. CDR3 sequence (DNA): TGTGCCACGAGACAGGGCCTCACCGGGGAGCTGTTTTTT. This codes for CATRQGLTGELFF.

The J gene is TRBJ1-2, the V gene TRBV6-6, with TRBD1 matching over 7 bases. Germline V gives CDR1 MNHNY, CDR2 SVGAGI (reference sequence). This CDR3 comprises 14 residues. With 0 bases clipped from V and 12 bases from J, the junction kept 10 bases outside the gene matches. The CDR3 DNA reads TGTGCCAGCAGTTACTCGAGTGGCCAGGGGGTCGACACCTTC. Amino acids: CASSYSSGQGVDTF.

The CDR3 loop reads CASSPLLAGGLNKYNEQFF. CDR3 DNA sequence: TGTGCCAGCAGTCCCTTGCTAGCGGGAGGCCTGAATAAATACAATGAGCAGTTCTTC. The chain combines TRBV27 with TRBJ2-1, with 11 bases lining up with TRBD2. The length of the CDR3 is 19 residues. Germline V gene data show CDR1 as MNHEY and CDR2 as SMNVEV (reference sequence). Unmatched junction bases numbered 16, after V lost 5 bases and J lost 4 bases.

This clone was found once. This chain joins TRBV5-1 and TRBJ1-3; TRBD1 matches 7 bases. The CDR3 runs 15 residues. The germline V gene encodes CDR1 SGHRS and CDR2 YFSETQ. Germline trimming cut 0 bases from V and 2 bases from J; bases unmatched to any gene: 2. The CDR3 nucleotides are TGCGCCAGCAGCTTGGCGGGGACAGCTGGAAACACCATATATTTT. This sequence encodes CASSLAGTAGNTIYF.

This sequence joins TRBV2 and TRBJ1-4; 7 positions match TRBD1. Germline CDR1 SNHLY, CDR2 FYNNEI. J gave up 4 bases and V 0 bases, and 11 bases lay outside the gene matches. The CDR3 contains 18 residues. The CDR3 nucleotides read TGTGCCAGCAGTGAAGCGCCCATCGGAGGACAGGATAATGAAAAACTGTTTTTT. Its protein product is CASSEAPIGGQDNEKLFF.

This clone was counted a single time. The rearrangement links TRBV4-2 to TRBJ1-6, with 7 nucleotides matching TRBD1. V shed 2 bases and J 8 bases; nucleotides not matched to a gene: 3. The CDR3 extends over 14 amino acids. From germline, CDR1 is LGHNA and CDR2 YNFKEQ. CDR3 protein: CASSQTQGDSPLHF. The CDR3 bases are TGTGCCAGCAGCCAAACGCAGGGGGATTCACCCCTCCACTTT.

The gene calls are TRBV5-1 and TRBJ1-2; 7 bases are shared with TRBD1. The CDR3 contains 13 residues. V trimming: 4 bases; J trimming: 7 bases; junction bases outside the gene matches: 7. CDR1 and CDR2 (germline): SGHRS, YFSETQ. The CDR3 DNA follows: TGCGCCAGCAGCGTCCGGGACAGATTTGGCTACACCTTC. Translated: CASSVRDRFGYTF.

This clone was counted once. V gene TRBV9 combines with J gene TRBJ2-1; 7 bases agree with TRBD2. This CDR3 contains 15 residues. CDR1 and CDR2 from the germline V gene are SGDLS and YYNGEE. The J segment lost 3 bases and the V segment lost 2 bases, leaving 5 bases of the junction unmatched. The CDR3 reads CASSVATSNYNEQFF. The DNA for the CDR3 is TGTGCCAGCAGCGTGGCGACTAGCAACTACAATGAGCAGTTCTTC.

V is TRBV6-6 and J is TRBJ1-2, with 8 bases fitting TRBD1. The CDR3 runs 14 residues. J lost 6 bases, V lost 5 bases, and 8 bases had no gene match. Germline-derived CDR1 and CDR2 are MNHNY and SVGAGI (reference sequence). In DNA form, the CDR3 reads TGTGCCAGCAGTCTACCCACAGGGGGAAATGGCTACACCTTC. This encodes CASSLPTGGNGYTF.

The chain couples TRBV27 to TRBJ1-3, with D possibly matching TRBD1 (6 bases). CDR3 length equals 15 residues. Trimming pared 6 bases from V and 4 bases from J, leaving 16 bases between. Germline V gene data show CDR1 as MNHEY and CDR2 as SMNVEV (reference sequence). Here the CDR3 reads CASSRGGSNGNTIYF. In DNA, the CDR3 is TGTGCCAGCAGCCGGGGGGGCAGCAACGGAAACACCATATATTTT.

This rearrangement joins TRBV15 to TRBJ2-1; 12 bases map to TRBD2. Germline-derived CDR1 and CDR2 are LNHNV and YYDKDF (reference sequence). CDR3 length: 13 amino acids. Trimming removed 0 bases from V and 14 bases from J; junction bases left unmatched: 2. This CDR3 reads CATSRDWTSGEFF. CDR3 coding DNA: TGTGCCACCAGCAGAGATTGGACTAGCGGGGAGTTCTTC.

This clone came up once. The V and J genes are TRBV7-2 and TRBJ2-3, with TRBD2 matching 14 bases. From germline, CDR1 is SGHTA and CDR2 FQGNSA. With V trimmed by 4 bases and J by 3 bases, 9 bases remained unmatched. The CDR3 runs 18 residues. The DNA for the CDR3 is TGTGCCAGCAGCTCACCCAGACTAGCGGGGGGGCGGACAGATACGCAGTATTTT. Protein product: CASSSPRLAGGRTDTQYF.

CDR3 DNA: TGTGCCAGCAATGTCGGGGGGGGCTACAATGAGCAGTTCTTC. As protein: CASNVGGGYNEQFF. The J gene is TRBJ2-1, the V gene TRBV7-2; TRBD2 matches 8 bases. Per germline, CDR1 SGHTA and CDR2 FQGNSA. There are 14 residues in the CDR3. V lost 7 bases and J lost 3; bases outside the gene matches: 5.

CDR3 nucleotide sequence: TGTGCCAGCAGTTACCAGGGACTAGCGGGGGATCCCTACGAGCAGTACTTC. This translates into CASSYQGLAGDPYEQYF. This chain uses TRBV6-2 or TRBV6-3 with TRBJ2-7; TRBD2 agrees at 14 bases. The trim removed 2 bases at V and 2 bases at J, leaving 5 bases unmatched. Germline values: CDR1 MNHEY, CDR2 SVGEGT. The CDR3 has 17 residues.

This sequence joins TRBV25-1 and TRBJ2-1; perhaps TRBD1 as D (6 bases). Germline V gives CDR1 MGHDK, CDR2 SYGVNS. This CDR3 contains 14 residues. V was clipped by 3 bases and J by 6 bases, with 12 bases between them. CDR3 nucleotide sequence: TGTGCCAGCAGTGACCCAGACAGGACCAATGAGCAGTTCTTC. Translated, it gives CASSDPDRTNEQFF.

V and J are TRBV4-3 and TRBJ1-6, with TRBD1 as a possible D gene (6 bases). From germline, CDR1 is LGHNA and CDR2 YSLEER. The CDR3 runs 16 residues. V was shortened by 0 bases and J by 9 bases, with 15 bases between the two germline ends. The CDR3 DNA follows: TGCGCCAGCAGCCAAGAAGGCGGCGGGGGCGCTTCACCCCTCCACTTT. It codes for CASSQEGGGGASPLHF.

The V call is TRBV28, the J call TRBJ1-1; TRBD1 is a possible D gene (5 bases). Per the germline V gene, CDR1 is MDHEN and CDR2 is SYDVKM. The V end lost 5 bases, the J end lost 4 bases, and 8 bases lay between the germline ends. The CDR3 spans 12 residues. DNA of the CDR3: TGTGCCAGCAGTCGGGGGGGCACTGAAGCTTTCTTT. Translation: CASSRGGTEAFF.

V gene TRBV5-4 combines with J gene TRBJ2-7, with D possibly being TRBD2 (6 bases). The V gene lost 0 bases and the J gene lost 0 bases, with 7 bases spanning the gap. Germline values: CDR1 SGHNT, CDR2 YYREEE (reference sequence). The CDR3 runs to 14 residues. Here the CDR3 DNA reads TGTGCCAGCAGCTTGGACGGGAGCTCCTACGAGCAGTACTTC. Residues: CASSLDGSSYEQYF. Full variable domain (outside the CDR3, taken from reference TRBV5-4 and TRBJ2-7): ETGVTQSPTHLIKTRGQQVTLRCSSQSGHNTVSWYQQALGQGPQFIFQYYREEENGRGNFPPRFSGLQFPNYSSELNVNALELDDSALYLCASSLDGSSYEQYFGPGTRLTVT.

V and J are TRBV5-4 and TRBJ2-3, with TRBD2 identical over 10 bases. V shed 3 bases, J shed 2 bases, and the junction held 3 bases outside the gene matches. Germline loops: CDR1 SGHNT, CDR2 YYREEE (reference sequence). The CDR3 is 15 amino acids. The chain's CDR3 is CASSSSGGVTDTQYF. CDR3 sequence (DNA): TGTGCCAGCAGCTCGAGCGGGGGGGTCACAGATACGCAGTATTTT.

V and J are TRBV27 and TRBJ1-1; 8 bases are a match to TRBD1. The CDR3 is 15 residues long. CDR1 is MNHEY and CDR2 is SMNVEV in the germline V gene (reference sequence). The ends lost 5 bases at V and 1 base at J; junction bases unmatched: 6. This CDR3 reads CASSLQGASNTEAFF. The CDR3 nucleotides read TGTGCCAGCAGTCTCCAGGGGGCCTCGAACACTGAAGCTTTCTTT.

This sequence joins TRBV12-3 or TRBV12-4 and TRBJ1-3; D not resolved. Deletions cut 2 bases from V and 4 bases from J, with 6 bases between. CDR3 length: 13 amino acids. The CDR3 DNA reads as TGTGCCAGCAGTTTACCGACAGGAAACACCATATATTTT. Protein sequence: CASSLPTGNTIYF.

The rearrangement uses TRBV5-6 and TRBJ1-1, with D uncertain. This CDR3 comprises 15 residues. With 1 base removed from V and 7 bases from J, the gap between germline ends came to 17 bases. Germline values: CDR1 SGHDT, CDR2 YYEEEE. This CDR3 reads CASSLYGRERNEAFF. As DNA, the CDR3 is TGTGCCAGCAGCTTGTACGGTCGAGAAAGAAATGAAGCTTTCTTT.

The chain combines TRBV19 with TRBJ2-2; possible D gene TRBD1, 5 bases. Germline values: CDR1 LNHDA, CDR2 SQIVND (reference sequence). The CDR3 is made up of 15 amino acids. V lost 3 bases to trimming and J lost 2 bases, with 10 bases between them. Written as DNA, the CDR3 is TGTGCCAGTAGTATGAGGACAACCAACACCGGGGAGCTGTTTTTT. It yields the protein CASSMRTTNTGELFF.